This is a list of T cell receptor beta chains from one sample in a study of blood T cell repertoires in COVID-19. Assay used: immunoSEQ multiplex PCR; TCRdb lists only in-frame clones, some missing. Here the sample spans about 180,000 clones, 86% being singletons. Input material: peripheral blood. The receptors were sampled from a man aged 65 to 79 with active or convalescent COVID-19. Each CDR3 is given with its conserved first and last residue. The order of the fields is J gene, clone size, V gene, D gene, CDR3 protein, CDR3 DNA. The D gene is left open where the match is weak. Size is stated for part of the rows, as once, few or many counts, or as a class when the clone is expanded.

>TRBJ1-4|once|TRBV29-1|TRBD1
CSAGSDRARKKLFF
TGCAGCGCTGGGTCGGACAGGGCCCGAAAAAAACTGTTTTTT
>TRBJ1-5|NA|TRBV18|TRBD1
CASSPTADRRNQPQHF
TGTGCCAGCTCACCAACCGCGGACAGGAGAAATCAGCCCCAGCATTTT
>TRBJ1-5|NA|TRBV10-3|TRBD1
CAIRDSTGADQPQHF
TGTGCCATCAGGGACTCCACAGGGGCGGATCAGCCCCAGCATTTT
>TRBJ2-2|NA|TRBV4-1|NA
CASSPLDSKSSNTGELFF
TGCGCCAGCAGCCCCCTTGATAGTAAGTCGTCGAACACCGGGGAGCTGTTTTTT
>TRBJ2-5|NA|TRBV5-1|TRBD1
CASSLGDRGRKYQETQYF
TGCGCCAGCAGCTTGGGGGACAGGGGGCGAAAGTACCAAGAGACCCAGTACTTC
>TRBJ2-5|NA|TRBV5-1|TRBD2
CASRPPLLAGGSTQETQYF
TGCGCCAGCAGGCCCCCCTTACTAGCGGGGGGCTCCACCCAAGAGACCCAGTACTTC
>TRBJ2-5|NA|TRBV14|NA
CASSRRKAAGETQYF
TGTGCCAGCAGCCGCCGGAAGGCGGCCGGGGAGACCCAGTACTTC
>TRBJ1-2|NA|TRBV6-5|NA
CASSYSGGVNYGYTF
TGTGCCAGCAGTTACTCGGGAGGGGTGAACTATGGCTACACCTTC
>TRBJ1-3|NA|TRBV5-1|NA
CASSLASGNTIYF
TGCGCCAGCAGCTTGGCCAGTGGAAACACCATATATTTT
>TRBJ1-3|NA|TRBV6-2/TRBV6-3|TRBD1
CASSPPGQIFSGNTIYF
TGTGCCAGCAGCCCCCCGGGACAGATCTTCTCTGGAAACACCATATATTTT
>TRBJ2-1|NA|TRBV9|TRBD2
CASSVRGRADEQFF
TGTGCCAGCAGCGTACGCGGGAGGGCAGATGAGCAGTTCTTC
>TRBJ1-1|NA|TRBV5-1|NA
CASSLDHNTEAFF
TGCGCCAGCAGCCTAGATCACAACACTGAAGCTTTCTTT
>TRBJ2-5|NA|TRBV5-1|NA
CASGPRGREETQYF
TGCGCCAGCGGTCCCAGGGGAAGGGAAGAGACCCAGTACTTC
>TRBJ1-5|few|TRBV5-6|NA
CASSLKGRTSPQPQHF
TGTGCCAGCAGCTTAAAAGGCAGGACTTCGCCTCAGCCCCAGCATTTT
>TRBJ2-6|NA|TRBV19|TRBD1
CASSIGQGTSGANVLTF
TGTGCCAGTAGTATTGGACAGGGAACCTCTGGGGCCAACGTCCTGACTTTC
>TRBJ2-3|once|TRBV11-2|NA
CASSSPDGRPSTDTQYF
TGTGCCAGCAGCTCCCCTGATGGGCGACCTAGCACAGATACGCAGTATTTT
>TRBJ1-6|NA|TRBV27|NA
CASSFRPLRGSPLHF
TGTGCCAGCAGTTTTCGACCCCTACGGGGTTCACCCCTCCACTTT
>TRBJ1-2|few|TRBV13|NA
CASSRGGQTYGYTF
TGTGCCAGCAGCCGGGGTGGCCAGACCTATGGCTACACCTTC
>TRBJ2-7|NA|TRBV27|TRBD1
CASSFGTGEHEQYF
TGTGCCAGCAGTTTCGGGACAGGGGAACACGAGCAGTACTTC
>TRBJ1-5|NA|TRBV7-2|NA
CASSLQGVSNQPQHF
TGTGCCAGCAGCTTGCAAGGGGTTAGCAATCAGCCCCAGCATTTT
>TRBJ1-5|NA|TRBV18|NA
CASSPLSGSNQPQHF
TGTGCCAGCTCACCACTTTCCGGTAGCAATCAGCCCCAGCATTTT
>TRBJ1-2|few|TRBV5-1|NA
CASSSLDSRTYGYTF
TGCGCCAGCAGCTCCTTGGACAGCAGGACCTATGGCTACACCTTC
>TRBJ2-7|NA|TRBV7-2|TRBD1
CASSTTGTGAYEQYF
TGTGCCAGCAGCACGACCGGGACAGGCGCCTACGAGCAGTACTTC
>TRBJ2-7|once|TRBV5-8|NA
CASSLGRSYEQYF
TGTGCCAGCAGCCTCGGGAGAAGCTACGAGCAGTACTTC
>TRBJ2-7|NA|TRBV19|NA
CASSIAGAYEQYF
TGTGCCAGTAGTATAGCTGGAGCCTACGAGCAGTACTTC
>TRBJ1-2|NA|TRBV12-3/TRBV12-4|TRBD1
CASSLGQGYGYTF
TGTGCCAGCAGTCTGGGACAGGGTTATGGCTACACCTTC
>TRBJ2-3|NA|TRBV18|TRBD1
CASSPPVGQRYTDTQYF
TGTGCCAGCTCACCACCGGTGGGACAGAGATATACAGATACGCAGTATTTT
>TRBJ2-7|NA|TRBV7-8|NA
CASSPRQKMQYF
TGTGCCAGCAGCCCCCGACAGAAAATGCAGTACTTC
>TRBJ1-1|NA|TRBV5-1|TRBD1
CASSFGTGRVNTEAFF
TGCGCCAGCAGCTTCGGGACAGGGAGGGTCAACACTGAAGCTTTCTTT
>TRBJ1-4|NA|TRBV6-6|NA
CASSPQEEGKLFF
TGTGCCAGCAGCCCCCAGGAGGAAGGAAAACTGTTTTTT
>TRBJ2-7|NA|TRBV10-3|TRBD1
CATDRGHDEQYF
TGTGCCACCGACAGGGGGCACGACGAGCAGTACTTC
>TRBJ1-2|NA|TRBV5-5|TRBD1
CASSLQGEYGYTF
TGTGCCAGCAGCTTGCAGGGGGAGTATGGCTACACCTTC
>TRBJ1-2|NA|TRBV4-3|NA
CASNVRGSRGYTF
TGCGCCAGCAACGTTCGGGGTTCTCGTGGCTACACCTTC
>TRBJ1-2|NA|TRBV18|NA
CASSPQGVGYGYTF
TGTGCCAGCTCACCACAAGGGGTGGGTTATGGCTACACCTTC
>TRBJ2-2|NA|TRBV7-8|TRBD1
CASSPRDRGIGELFF
TGTGCCAGCAGCCCTCGGGACAGGGGCATCGGGGAGCTGTTTTTT
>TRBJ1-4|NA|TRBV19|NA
CASREWGDEKLFF
TGTGCCAGTAGGGAATGGGGGGACGAAAAACTGTTTTTT